The 19 T cell receptor beta chains listed next were all sequenced from one sample in a study of low-dose radiotherapy and immunotherapy resistance in tumors. Documented time point: after trial treatment. As to treatment: LDRT plus nivolumab, ipilimumab, low-dose cyclophosphamide and aspirin (RACIN trial). Gene-specific TRAV and TRBV primers were used for first-strand cDNA, covering alpha and beta chains. With a constant-region primer and a V-primer adapter, TCRs were subjected to roughly 18 PCR cycles of amplification. Via MiXCR, TCRdb re-called the reads, giving one row per CDR3 protein. The sample has 65,000 to 95,000 distinct CDR3 sequences, over 15% seen once. Sequenced material: PBMCs, taken after low-dose radiotherapy plus immunotherapy. The receptors were gathered from a male donor with prostate cancer.

This clonotype showed up many times. The chain joins TRBV7-2 to TRBJ2-7, with D tentatively TRBD2 (5 bases). The CDR3 is 12 residues long. V dropped 3 bases and J dropped 4 bases, with 7 bases sitting between them. In germline, CDR1 is SGHTA, CDR2 FQGNSA. CDR3 residues: CASSFTRYEQYF. The CDR3 DNA reads as TGTGCCAGCAGCTTTACTAGGTACGAGCAGTACTTC. Supplemented by reference TRBV7-2 and TRBJ2-7, the full variable domain reads GAGVSQSPSNKVTEKGKDVELRCDPISGHTALYWYRQSLGQGLEFLIYFQGNSAPDKSGLPSDRFSAERTGGSVSTLTIQRTQQEDSAVYLCASSFTRYEQYFGPGTRLTVT.

V and J are TRBV10-3 and TRBJ2-2, with 14 bases matching TRBD2. Trimming took 10 bases from V and 5 from J; bases not matched to a gene: 21. Germline-derived CDR1 and CDR2 are ENHRY and SYGVKD. The length of the CDR3 is 20 residues. The CDR3 reads CATDCPLPGTSGSGTGELFF. Written as DNA, the CDR3 is TGTGCCACCGACTGTCCACTACCCGGGACTAGCGGGAGCGGAACCGGGGAGCTGTTTTTT.

This clonotype came up many times. The CDR3 DNA reads as TGTGCCAGCAGCCGGGGACTAGCGGGAGTAGAGACCCAGTACTTC. Its translation: CASSRGLAGVETQYF. The chain is built from TRBV14 and TRBJ2-5; 14 nucleotides align to TRBD2. CDR1 SGHDN and CDR2 FVKESK come from the germline V gene. Trimming took 4 bases from V and 4 from J; bases not matched to a gene: 2. CDR3 length: 15 residues.

This clonotype was counted ten times or more. The V gene is TRBV7-9, the J gene TRBJ2-7; TRBD2 is a possible D gene (6 bases). Trimming took 0 bases from V and 5 from J, leaving 14 bases between them. Germline-derived CDR1 and CDR2 are SEHNR and FQNEAQ (reference sequence). This CDR3 comprises 15 residues. The DNA of the CDR3 is TGTGCCAGCAGCTTAGCGTTTGGGGGGTCCAACGAGCAGTACTTC. Protein sequence: CASSLAFGGSNEQYF.

The sample holds many counts of this clonotype. J is TRBJ2-6 and V is TRBV6-5; no reliable D call. Germline values: CDR1 MNHEY, CDR2 SVGAGI. The CDR3 is 16 amino acids. V gave up 3 bases and J gave up 3 bases, with 12 bases separating them. The CDR3 protein is CASSYSPTGGANVLTF. In DNA form, the CDR3 reads TGTGCCAGCAGTTATTCCCCTACTGGTGGGGCCAACGTCCTGACTTTC.

This clonotype was seen ten or more times. The V and J genes are TRBV19 and TRBJ1-4; weak D call: TRBD1 (5 bases). The V and J ends lost 6 bases and 5 bases respectively, with 16 bases between them. This CDR3 spans 15 amino acids. Germline CDR1 LNHDA, CDR2 SQIVND (reference sequence). The DNA for the CDR3 is TGTGCCAGTAGCACCCACGGGACGGGGAATGAAAAACTGTTTTTT. This gives the protein CASSTHGTGNEKLFF.

Ten or more counts support this clonotype. This chain uses TRBV4-3 with TRBJ2-7; 10 bases fit TRBD2. In germline, CDR1 is LGHNA, CDR2 YSLEER. V trimming: 2 bases; J trimming: 6 bases; junction bases outside the gene matches: 4. CDR3 size: 14 residues. CDR3 sequence: CASSQTSGRAEQYF. CDR3 bases: TGCGCCAGCAGCCAAACCAGCGGGAGGGCCGAGCAGTACTTC.

There are many counts of this clonotype. The chain joins TRBV20-1 to TRBJ2-7; a weak D match, TRBD2 (6 bases). CDR1 DFQATT and CDR2 SNEGSKA come from the germline V gene (reference sequence). The V end lost 6 bases, the J end lost 2 bases, and 17 bases lay between the germline ends. This CDR3 spans 14 amino acids. The CDR3 region is CSARSSREAYEQYF. Here the CDR3 DNA reads TGCAGTGCGAGGAGCTCGCGGGAAGCCTACGAGCAGTACTTC.

There are many counts of this clonotype. The chain employs TRBV13 and TRBJ2-5; no definite D call. Trimming took off 5 bases at V and 1 base at J, with 11 bases between the two ends. From germline, CDR1 is PRHDT and CDR2 FYEKMQ (reference sequence). The CDR3 runs 14 residues. The CDR3: CASSQMTSQETQYF. CDR3 nucleotides: TGTGCCAGCAGCCAAATGACAAGCCAAGAGACCCAGTACTTC.

In the case of this clonotype: At one boundary the junction diverges from the germline segment, which might be a read error. The V call is TRBV7-2, the J call TRBJ2-1; 8 bases are shared with TRBD1. The CDR3 has 16 amino acids. Germline values: CDR1 SGHTA, CDR2 FQGNSA. The DNA for the CDR3 is TGTGTCAGCAGCCCATTTCTGAACAGGGGGAACAATGAGCAGTTCTTC. Its protein is CVSSPFLNRGNNEQFF.

This clonotype has more than one count but fewer than ten. The chain has TRBV2 and TRBJ2-1; either TRBD1 or TRBD2 may supply D (5 bases each). V lost 7 bases and J 6 bases, leaving 16 bases between the germline ends. Germline V gene data show CDR1 as SNHLY and CDR2 as FYNNEI. The CDR3 runs to 14 residues. CDR3 coding DNA: TGTGCCAGCACCCGGGACGGAGTCAGCAATGAGCAGTTCTTC. Translation gives CASTRDGVSNEQFF.

This clonotype was detected ten times or more. The chain carries TRBV10-3 and TRBJ2-5; D gene ambiguous. Germline V gene data show CDR1 as ENHRY and CDR2 as SYGVKD. V was pared by 6 bases and J by 2 bases, with 10 bases between. This CDR3 has 13 amino acids. CDR3 nucleotide sequence: TGTGCCATCAGAGGCAGCGCACAAGAGACCCAGTACTTC. Encoded protein: CAIRGSAQETQYF.

This clonotype appeared many times. The CDR3 protein is CSASQPPGQGSTDTQYF. The CDR3 nucleotides read TGCAGTGCGTCCCAGCCCCCGGGACAGGGGAGCACAGATACGCAGTATTTT. The chain joins TRBV20-1 to TRBJ2-3, with 10 positions matching TRBD1. Germline CDR1 and CDR2: DFQATT and SNEGSKA (reference sequence). The CDR3 has 17 amino acids. V shed 6 bases, J shed 0 bases, and the junction held 12 bases outside the gene matches.

A note on this clonotype: Being one base from a much bigger clone, this may be a read error. The chain joins TRBV27 to TRBJ2-3; D gene ambiguous. CDR3 length: 11 residues. The germline gives CDR1 MNHEY, CDR2 SMNVEV (reference sequence). Trimming cost V 5 bases and J 7 bases, with 7 bases left between them. CDR3: CASSRRYTQYF. The CDR3, as DNA: TGTGCCAGCAGTCGGCGGTATACGCAGTATTTT.

At least ten counts were recorded for this clonotype. This rearrangement joins TRBV20-1 to TRBJ2-1, with D perhaps matching TRBD2 (6 bases). Per the germline V gene, CDR1 is DFQATT and CDR2 is SNEGSKA (reference sequence). This CDR3 is built from 16 residues. V lost 2 bases to trimming and J lost 0 bases, with 14 bases between them. This CDR3 is CSARPKLAYSYNEQFF. In DNA form, the CDR3 reads TGCAGTGCTAGACCGAAACTAGCTTACTCCTACAATGAGCAGTTCTTC.

This clonotype was found once. The chain employs TRBV5-1 and TRBJ1-6, with TRBD1 matching over 8 bases. Germline values: CDR1 SGHRS, CDR2 YFSETQ. The CDR3 loop spans 17 amino acids. The V gene end was trimmed by 0 bases and the J gene end by 5 bases; junction bases not matched to a gene: 7. The CDR3 bases are TGCGCCAGCAGCTTGGAGACAGGGGATACCAATAATTCACCCCTCCACTTT. Its translation is CASSLETGDTNNSPLHF.

The table lists this clonotype with many counts. The rearrangement joins TRBV2 to TRBJ2-3; D not certain. Germline V gives CDR1 SNHLY, CDR2 FYNNEI. This CDR3 contains 15 residues. V lost 2 bases and J 1 base, leaving 10 bases between the germline ends. As DNA, the CDR3 is TGTGCCAGCAGTGAACAGGTCGTAGGCACAGATACGCAGTATTTT. This sequence encodes CASSEQVVGTDTQYF.

Of note for this clonotype: Being one base from a much bigger clone, this may be a read error. The rearrangement joins TRBV27 to TRBJ2-3, with 11 bases identical to TRBD2. This CDR3 region has 18 residues. Germline CDR1 is MNHEY and CDR2 is SMNVEV (reference sequence). In DNA, the CDR3 is TGTGCCAGCAGTGCAAAACTTCTTACTAGCGGGAGCACAGATACGCGGTATTTT. Protein sequence: CASSAKLLTSGSTDTRYF.

J is TRBJ1-1 and V is TRBV20-1; D is perhaps TRBD1 (5 bases). The CDR3 has 13 amino acids. The V end was cut by 8 bases, the J end by 3 bases, with 16 bases between. Looked up from germline, CDR1 is DFQATT and CDR2 is SNEGSKA (reference sequence). In nucleotides, the CDR3 is TGCAGTCCCCAGGGTATTACGGACACTGAAGCTTTCTTT. As protein: CSPQGITDTEAFF.